This TCR beta chain was sequenced during a study of breast tumors, draining lymph nodes, adjacent tissues. Study-level findings and limits: Data only fit, rather than demonstrated, lymph node origin of most tumor T cells. Tumor TCR diversity was below lymph nodes but above nontumor tissue. Compared with basal-like, luminal-like tumors shared significantly more repertoire with nontumor tissue.

Samples came from axillary lymph nodes draining the breast cancer. From germline, CDR1 is LNHDA and CDR2 SQIVND (reference sequence). Deletions cut 1 base from V and 0 bases from J, with 12 bases between. The CDR3 is 16 residues long. This clonotype was observed many times. Its antigen is not known. TCRdb processed the multiplex PCR reads anew with MiXCR; each CDR3 protein has one entry. Among some 100,000 distinct CDR3 sequences listed, around 21% were seen once. Sample: axillary lymph node tissue. This clonotype originated in a female donor with breast cancer. Some clones in this sample may be carry-over from other donors' samples. The chain employs TRBV19 and TRBJ2-5; perhaps TRBD2 as D (7 bases). The CDR3 DNA sequence: TGTGCCAGTAGTATAGTAGGGGGGGCCTACCAAGAGACCCAGTACTTC. Protein sequence: CASSIVGGAYQETQYF.